One and the same sample provided the 20 T cell receptor beta chains below, sequenced in a study of beta chain features in type 1 diabetes. Their recognized antigens are unknown. General study points: All four CD4+ subsets from Type 1 diabetes patients carried moderately but significantly shorter TCRB CDR3s.

The whole isolated RNA underwent reverse transcription, so sequencing captured expressed TCRB transcripts. The method was immunoSEQ multiplex PCR; TCRdb's version includes in-frame clones alone and lacks a portion of them. The table lists a few hundred thousand clones, around 24% of them singletons. The sample taken for sequencing was naive CD4+ T cells from blood. These receptors were taken from a woman in her twenties or thirties with type 1 diabetes.

The V call is TRBV10-3, the J call TRBJ2-5; the match to TRBD1 covers 9 bases. Germline assignment: CDR1 ENHRY and CDR2 SYGVKD. J gave up 2 bases and V 6 bases, and 4 bases lay outside the gene matches. The CDR3 length is 14 residues. CDR3 sequence reads: CAIRPGQGQETQYF. CDR3 DNA: TGTGCCATCAGACCGGGACAGGGACAAGAGACCCAGTACTTC.

This clone was seen once. The sample carries other DNA sequences with the same CDR3. The chain combines TRBV6-5 with TRBJ1-2, with a possible D match to TRBD1 (5 bases). V dropped 2 bases and J dropped 2 bases, with 6 bases sitting between them. Germline-derived CDR1 and CDR2 are MNHEY and SVGAGI. The CDR3 is 13 residues long. CDR3 protein: CASSYDRNYGYTF. DNA of the CDR3: TGTGCCAGCAGTTACGACAGAAACTATGGCTACACCTTC.

The chain recombines TRBV25-1 with TRBJ1-2, with D hard to call. Trimming removed 1 base at V and 8 bases at J, with 5 bases between. Germline V gene data show CDR1 as MGHDK and CDR2 as SYGVNS. This CDR3 comprises 11 residues. Here the CDR3 reads CASSESTGYTF. For the CDR3, the DNA is TGTGCCAGCAGTGAATCTACGGGCTACACCTTC.

J is TRBJ2-1 and V is TRBV6-4; D possibly corresponds to TRBD2 (6 bases). V was shortened by 8 bases and J by 0 bases, with 17 bases between the two germline ends. The CDR3 is made up of 16 amino acids. Germline CDR1 MRHNA, CDR2 SNTAGT. CDR3 sequence: CASSILSGSSYNEQFF. Written as DNA, the CDR3 is TGTGCCAGCTCCATCCTTAGCGGAAGCTCCTACAATGAGCAGTTCTTC.

The genes are TRBV30 and TRBJ2-7, with TRBD1 identical over 8 bases. CDR1 and CDR2 (germline): GTSNPN, SVGIG (reference sequence). V trimming: 6 bases; J trimming: 6 bases; junction bases outside the gene matches: 4. The CDR3 contains 11 residues. The CDR3 DNA reads TGTGCCTGCGGACAGGGAAGCGAGCAGTACTTC. Translating it yields CACGQGSEQYF.

The sample holds a few counts of this clone. The CDR3 spells CSVVAGSYEQYF. For the CDR3, the DNA is TGCAGCGTTGTGGCGGGATCCTACGAGCAGTACTTC. The J gene is TRBJ2-7, the V gene TRBV29-1; possibly TRBD2 for D (6 bases). The CDR3 covers 12 residues. The germline CDR1 and CDR2 sequences are SQVTM and ANQGSEA. Trimming stripped 4 bases from V and 1 base from J, with 8 bases between.

This clone was observed a handful of times. V gene TRBV4-1 combines with J gene TRBJ2-7, with unresolved D. The CDR3 runs 14 residues. Germline V gene lookup returns CDR1 MGHRA and CDR2 YSYEKL. Trimming took 2 bases from V and 2 from J, leaving 10 bases between them. In DNA, the CDR3 is TGCGCCAGCAGCCAAATAAACCAGGCCTACGAGCAGTACTTC. This gives the protein CASSQINQAYEQYF.

The rearrangement joins TRBV5-6 to TRBJ2-2, with 10 nucleotides matching TRBD2. The CDR3 is made up of 15 amino acids. The germline V gene encodes CDR1 SGHDT and CDR2 YYEEEE. The trim removed 0 bases at V and 9 bases at J, leaving 5 bases unmatched. The CDR3 here is CASSLGAGGPRELFF. DNA for the CDR3: TGTGCCAGCAGCTTGGGAGCGGGAGGGCCCAGGGAGCTGTTTTTT. Complete variable domain (other parts from reference TRBV5-6 and TRBJ2-2): DAGVTQSPTHLIKTRGQQVTLRCSPKSGHDTVSWYQQALGQGPQFIFQYYEEEERQRGNFPDRFSGHQFPNYSSELNVNALLLGDSALYLCASSLGAGGPRELFFGEGSRLTVL.

This clone was detected only a few times. This sequence joins TRBV7-3 and TRBJ2-7, with 8 bases that match TRBD1. The germline V gene encodes CDR1 SGHTA and CDR2 FQGTGA. CDR3 size: 14 residues. Trimming removed 1 base from V and 6 bases from J; junction bases left unmatched: 5. CDR3 DNA: TGTGCCAGCAGCTTAAGGCAGGGGGCCCTCGAGCAGTACTTC. Translating gives CASSLRQGALEQYF.

This clone was detected a few times. J is TRBJ1-2 and V is TRBV28, with 7 bases that match TRBD1. In germline, CDR1 is MDHEN, CDR2 SYDVKM. With 6 bases clipped from V and 4 bases from J, the junction kept 2 bases outside the gene matches. This CDR3 is built from 12 residues. CDR3 nucleotides: TGTGCCAGCAGGGCAGGGGGCTATGGCTACACCTTC. This gives the protein CASRAGGYGYTF.

The rearrangement uses TRBV18 and TRBJ2-7, with D perhaps TRBD2 (6 bases). The CDR3 sequence is 12 residues long. Trimming shortened V by 3 bases and J by 6 bases, and 9 bases separated the two germline ends. In germline, CDR1 is KGHSH, CDR2 LQKENI. The CDR3 spells CASSPGLGEQYF. In DNA, the CDR3 is TGTGCCAGCTCACCGGGACTCGGCGAGCAGTACTTC.

A note on this clone: Other DNA sequences in the sample encode the same CDR3. This chain links TRBV30 with TRBJ1-5; possibly TRBD1 for D (6 bases). Germline values: CDR1 GTSNPN, CDR2 SVGIG (reference sequence). Deletions cut 2 bases from V and 2 bases from J, with 7 bases between. This CDR3 region has 13 residues. The DNA of the CDR3 is TGTGCCTGGAGTTCAGGGGGCAATCAGCCCCAGCATTTT. Translated, it gives CAWSSGGNQPQHF.

This rearrangement joins TRBV5-1 to TRBJ2-5; 10 bases align to TRBD1. The CDR3 is made up of 14 amino acids. Unmatched junction bases numbered 5, after V lost 4 bases and J lost 5 bases. CDR1 is SGHRS and CDR2 is YFSETQ in the germline V gene. The CDR3 DNA reads as TGCGCCAGCAGCCCGACAGGGGGCAGGGAGACCCAGTACTTC. Translation: CASSPTGGRETQYF.

J is TRBJ1-5 and V is TRBV2; weak D call: TRBD1 (5 bases). In germline, CDR1 is SNHLY, CDR2 FYNNEI. The length of the CDR3 is 17 residues. Between the trimmed V and J ends, which lost 2 bases and 0 bases, there was a span of 14 bases. The CDR3 coding sequence is TGTGCCAGCAGTGAACTTACTCGGGACTATAGCAATCAGCCCCAGCATTTT. Translation: CASSELTRDYSNQPQHF.

This clone was counted between two and nine times. The chain uses TRBV7-3 and TRBJ2-3; 8 nucleotides align to TRBD2. V shed 1 base and J 4 bases; nucleotides not matched to a gene: 7. The germline CDR1 and CDR2 sequences are SGHTA and FQGTGA. The CDR3 sequence is 16 residues long. Here the CDR3 reads CASSLNQREPPDTQYF. The DNA for the CDR3 is TGTGCCAGCAGCTTAAACCAGCGGGAGCCCCCAGATACGCAGTATTTT.

The chain joins TRBV9 to TRBJ2-3, with 9 bases matching TRBD2. The CDR3 sequence is 15 residues long. V gave up 0 bases and J gave up 8 bases; unmatched junction bases: 7. The V gene's germline CDR1 is SGDLS and CDR2 YYNGEE. The CDR3 loop reads CASSVDLAGIGTQYF. CDR3 coding DNA: TGTGCCAGCAGCGTAGACCTAGCGGGAATCGGTACGCAGTATTTT.

A few counts support this clone. The V call is TRBV10-3, the J call TRBJ2-1, with D possibly TRBD1 on 6 matching bases. The CDR3 loop spans 14 amino acids. Germline CDR1 is ENHRY and CDR2 is SYGVKD. Between the trimmed V and J ends, which lost 0 bases and 6 bases, there was a span of 9 bases. The CDR3 bases are TGTGCCATCAGTGAGTCATTGGGGGCCAATGAGCAGTTCTTC. This gives the protein CAISESLGANEQFF.

The V and J genes are TRBV10-3 and TRBJ2-2; 10 nucleotides align to TRBD2. In germline, CDR1 is ENHRY, CDR2 SYGVKD. The V and J ends lost 4 bases and 8 bases, in that order; junction bases with no gene match: 13. The CDR3 has 17 residues. Written as DNA, the CDR3 is TGTGCCATCAGTGGAAGAACCGGGACTAGCGAGGCAGGGGAGCTGTTTTTT. Protein product: CAISGRTGTSEAGELFF.

The chain has TRBV10-3 and TRBJ2-3, with 8 bases identical to TRBD2. From germline, CDR1 is ENHRY and CDR2 SYGVKD. The ends lost 3 bases at V and 1 base at J; junction bases unmatched: 3. This CDR3 has 15 residues. The CDR3 sequence is CAISDQLAGTDTQYF. CDR3 sequence (DNA): TGTGCCATCAGTGATCAACTAGCGGGCACAGATACGCAGTATTTT.

This clone appeared a few times. V is TRBV6-6 and J is TRBJ1-5; tentatively, D is TRBD1 (5 bases). V was clipped by 11 bases and J by 3 bases, with 11 bases between them. The CDR3 runs to 12 residues. From germline, CDR1 is MNHNY and CDR2 SVGAGI (reference sequence). As DNA, the CDR3 is TGTGCCGGCCGGGACTCCAATCAGCCCCAGCATTTT. Protein sequence: CAGRDSNQPQHF.